The rows below give T cell receptor beta chains drawn from one sample of a study of Graves' ophthalmopathy and Graves' hyperthyroidism. TCRdb ran MiXCR on the multiplex PCR reads and lists one entry per CDR3 protein. The data hold approximately 640,000 distinct CDR3 sequences, with roughly 39% observed a single time. The material sequenced was peripheral blood. These receptors were collected from an adult man with Graves' ophthalmopathy. Each CDR3 is given with its conserved first and last residue. D genes are given only for firm matches. Where a row states a size, it is once, few, many or the class of an expanded clone; other rows omit it.

>many|TRBV25-1|TRBD1|TRBJ2-7
CASSETGFGYEQYF
TGTGCCAGCAGTGAGACAGGGTTCGGCTACGAGCAGTACTTC
>.|TRBV4-3|TRBD1|TRBJ1-5
CASSQDVGTGGPQHF
TGCGCCAGCAGCCAAGATGTTGGGACAGGGGGCCCCCAGCATTTT
>many|TRBV6-5|.|TRBJ1-6
CASSYRGYNSPLHF
TGTGCCAGCAGTTACCGGGGGTATAATTCACCCCTCCACTTT
>.|TRBV19|.|TRBJ1-4
CASSIGGSVGKLFF
TGTGCCAGTAGTATTGGGGGGTCAGTCGGAAAACTGTTTTTT
>many|TRBV7-9|.|TRBJ2-7
CASSYIYGPNYEQYF
TGTGCCAGCAGTTACATCTACGGCCCCAACTACGAGCAGTACTTC
>.|TRBV2|.|TRBJ1-5
CASRVGIRNQPQHF
TGTGCCAGCAGGGTAGGGATTCGCAATCAGCCCCAGCATTTT
>.|TRBV2|.|TRBJ1-1
CASIESALRGAEAFF
TGTGCCAGCATTGAATCTGCCCTAAGGGGGGCTGAAGCTTTCTTT
>many|TRBV7-2|TRBD2|TRBJ2-7
CASSRALAGGPNEQYF
TGTGCCAGCAGCAGGGCGTTAGCGGGAGGGCCGAACGAGCAGTACTTC
>many|TRBV7-9|.|TRBJ2-7
CASSSGHVNPYEQYF
TGTGCCAGCAGCTCGGGACACGTGAACCCCTACGAGCAGTACTTC
>.|TRBV11-2|.|TRBJ1-1
CASSQTGLSLEAFF
TGTGCCAGCAGTCAGACAGGCCTATCATTAGAAGCTTTCTTT
>many|TRBV7-9|.|TRBJ2-5
CASSSAGQETQYF
TGTGCCAGCAGCTCAGCAGGCCAAGAGACCCAGTACTTC
>.|TRBV13|.|TRBJ2-7
CASRYTGLGSNSYEQYF
TGTGCCAGCAGGTACACCGGGCTAGGTTCCAACTCCTACGAGCAGTACTTC
>few|TRBV10-3|.|TRBJ2-7
CASSARPYEQYF
TGTGCCAGCAGTGCACGCCCCTACGAGCAGTACTTC
>.|TRBV20-1|.|TRBJ2-7
CSAPQGTAYEQYF
TGCAGTGCCCCGCAGGGGACGGCCTACGAGCAGTACTTC
>few|TRBV2|TRBD2|TRBJ2-1
CASIAGGSYNEQFF
TGTGCCAGCATAGCGGGAGGATCCTACAATGAGCAGTTCTTC
>.|TRBV7-8|.|TRBJ2-1
CASSLGAWGDEQFF
TGTGCCAGCAGCTTAGGAGCATGGGGAGATGAGCAGTTCTTC
>.|TRBV29-1|.|TRBJ1-1
CSVEGGQNTEAFF
TGCAGCGTTGAGGGAGGGCAGAACACTGAAGCTTTCTTT
>.|TRBV7-8|.|TRBJ1-6
CASSRGQNNSPLHF
TGTGCCAGCAGCCGAGGACAGAATAATTCACCCCTCCACTTT
>few|TRBV7-2|TRBD1|TRBJ1-2
CASSLGTGGSNYGYTF
TGTGCCAGCAGCTTAGGGACAGGGGGTTCAAACTATGGCTACACCTTC
>.|TRBV7-2|TRBD1|TRBJ2-5
CASSLRTGGPGETQYF
TGTGCCAGCAGCTTAAGGACAGGGGGACCGGGTGAGACCCAGTACTTC
>.|TRBV11-3|.|TRBJ2-2
CASSLRGRRTGELFF
TGTGCCAGCAGCCTCCGAGGGAGGCGCACCGGGGAGCTGTTTTTT
>many|TRBV19|TRBD1|TRBJ2-5
CASSSARTGLETQYF
TGTGCCAGTAGTTCTGCTCGGACAGGGTTAGAGACCCAGTACTTC
>few|TRBV5-1|.|TRBJ1-2
CASSLDGQGDGYTF
TGCGCCAGCAGCTTGGATGGGCAGGGTGATGGCTACACCTTC
>.|TRBV24-1|.|TRBJ2-5
CATSDFRAGGGQETQYF
TGTGCCACCAGTGATTTCCGAGCAGGGGGGGGCCAAGAGACCCAGTACTTC
>many|TRBV19|.|TRBJ2-5
CASSIIGRTQYF
TGTGCCAGTAGTATAATCGGGAGAACCCAGTACTTC
>few|TRBV7-2|.|TRBJ2-6
CASSQDFSRESSGANVLTF
TGCGCCAGCAGCCAAGACTTTAGCAGGGAGAGCTCTGGGGCCAACGTCCTGACTTTC
>.|TRBV7-2|TRBD2|TRBJ2-7
CASSLSASGTSGEQYF
TGTGCCAGCAGCTTATCTGCTAGCGGGACCAGCGGCGAGCAGTACTTC
>.|TRBV29-1|.|TRBJ1-1
CSAQTTANTEAFF
TGCAGCGCTCAAACGACAGCTAACACTGAAGCTTTCTTT
>few|TRBV5-4|TRBD2|TRBJ2-5
CASSQFSGETQYF
TGCGCCAGCAGCCAATTTAGCGGGGAGACCCAGTACTTC
>.|TRBV10-3|.|TRBJ2-5
CAISTSVGQETQYF
TGTGCCATCAGTACCTCCGTTGGACAAGAGACCCAGTACTTC
>.|TRBV5-1|.|TRBJ2-7
CASSPPGRSSYEQYF
TGCGCCAGCAGCCCCCCAGGACGGAGCTCCTACGAGCAGTACTTC
>many|TRBV2|.|TRBJ2-2
CASNRVPGELFF
TGTGCCAGCAATAGGGTTCCCGGGGAGCTGTTTTTT
>.|TRBV19|.|TRBJ2-2
CASRDLRGGGELFF
TGTGCCAGCCGCGACCTGAGGGGAGGCGGGGAGCTGTTTTTT
>.|TRBV29-1|.|TRBJ1-2
CSATGGSANYGYTF
TGCAGCGCCACCGGGGGGTCAGCTAACTATGGCTACACCTTC
>many|TRBV2|.|TRBJ1-5
CASSEGVLGANNQPQHF
TGTGCCAGCAGTGAAGGAGTGTTGGGGGCCAACAATCAGCCCCAGCATTTT
>few|TRBV10-3|TRBD1|TRBJ2-7
CASRNGQGLHEQYF
TGTGCCAGCAGGAACGGACAGGGCCTCCACGAGCAGTACTTC
>once|TRBV24-1|TRBD1|TRBJ1-2
CATSEGQVYGYTF
TGTGCCACCAGTGAGGGACAGGTCTATGGCTACACCTTC
>few|TRBV20-1|.|TRBJ2-7
CSARMNSSPYEQYF
TGCAGTGCTAGGATGAACAGTTCCCCCTACGAGCAGTACTTC
>.|TRBV5-1|TRBD1|TRBJ1-2
CASSMFGTESNYGYTF
TGCGCCAGCAGCATGTTCGGGACAGAGAGTAACTATGGCTACACCTTC
>many|TRBV7-9|.|TRBJ1-3
CASRLGPGSGNTIYF
TGTGCCAGCAGACTCGGTCCCGGCTCTGGAAACACCATATATTTT
>many|TRBV9|.|TRBJ1-3
CASSPPTGNTIYF
TGTGCCAGCAGCCCCCCCACCGGAAACACCATATATTTT
>.|TRBV7-2|.|TRBJ1-2
CASSLTRGSYGYTF
TGTGCCAGCAGCCTGACCAGGGGTAGTTATGGCTACACCTTC
>.|TRBV29-1|TRBD2|TRBJ2-1
CSVETGLAYDEQFF
TGCAGCGTTGAAACGGGACTAGCGTATGATGAGCAGTTCTTC
>.|TRBV6-1|.|TRBJ2-2
CASSDYPGLAGELFF
TGTGCCAGCAGTGATTACCCAGGGTTGGCCGGGGAGCTGTTTTTT
>.|TRBV10-3|TRBD1|TRBJ1-5
CAISERGQGLNQPQHF
TGTGCCATCAGTGAGCGGGGACAGGGCCTCAATCAGCCCCAGCATTTT
>many|TRBV7-9|TRBD2|TRBJ2-5
CASSSRSGGLQETQYF
TGTGCCAGCAGCTCACGTAGCGGGGGCCTCCAAGAGACCCAGTACTTC
>many|TRBV7-7|.|TRBJ2-7
CASSLALGGEQYF
TGTGCTAGCAGCTTAGCGCTTGGCGGCGAGCAGTACTTC
>.|TRBV24-1|.|TRBJ2-5
CATSGQEAQYF
TGTGCCACCAGTGGTCAAGAGGCCCAGTACTTC
>many|TRBV9|.|TRBJ2-5
CASSPQTGRGETQYF
TGTGCCAGCAGCCCCCAGACGGGGCGAGGAGAGACCCAGTACTTC
>.|TRBV9|.|TRBJ1-6
CASSARDPPLHF
TGTGCCAGCTCCGCCAGGGATCCACCCCTCCACTTT
>many|TRBV20-1|.|TRBJ2-7
CSARSGDSYEQYF
TGCAGTGCTAGATCCGGGGACTCCTACGAGCAGTACTTC
>many|TRBV2|.|TRBJ1-2
CASTVRGAYGYTF
TGTGCCAGCACCGTGAGAGGGGCTTATGGCTACACCTTC
>once|TRBV15|.|TRBJ1-4
CATSRARATNEKLLF
TGTGCCACCAGCAGGGCCCGAGCAACTAATGAAAAACTGCTTTTT
>few|TRBV9|.|TRBJ1-3
CASSPRTGFLGHTIYF
TGTGCCAGCAGCCCCCGGACCGGATTCCTCGGACACACCATATATTTT
>once|TRBV29-1|.|TRBJ2-5
CSVEEWQTQYF
TGCAGCGTTGAGGAGTGGCAGACCCAGTACTTC
>many|TRBV12-3/TRBV12-4|.|TRBJ1-6
CASSEASTPNSPLHF
TGTGCCAGCAGTGAGGCCTCAACCCCTAATTCACCCCTCCACTTT